Below, 10 T cell receptor beta chains from the same sample are listed, as sequenced in a study of control samples from healthy donors and cancer patients. Using immunoSEQ multiplex PCR, the repertoire was profiled, and TCRdb retains in-frame clones only, with some absent. The table has around 170,000 clones, 90% to 95% seen once. The sample consisted of blood. Receptors originate from a man between 25 and 39 years old in good health.

The chain is built from TRBV20-1 and TRBJ2-1; D ambiguous. This CDR3 has 11 amino acids. Trimming cost V 3 bases and J 5 bases, with 5 bases left between them. The germline gives CDR1 DFQATT, CDR2 SNEGSKA (reference sequence). CDR3 sequence: CSASKNNEQFF. CDR3 sequence (DNA): TGCAGTGCTAGTAAGAACAATGAGCAGTTCTTC.

This CDR3 is CASSQDPAGGQETQYF. The CDR3, as DNA: TGCGCCAGCAGCCAAGATCCCGCGGGGGGGCAAGAGACCCAGTACTTC. The chain joins TRBV4-1 to TRBJ2-5, with 9 positions matching TRBD2. V lost 0 bases to trimming and J lost 2 bases; unmatched junction nucleotides: 4. Germline CDR1 and CDR2: MGHRA and YSYEKL. The CDR3 runs 16 residues.

This sequence joins TRBV19 and TRBJ1-1, with D perhaps TRBD1 (5 bases). Looked up from germline, CDR1 is LNHDA and CDR2 is SQIVND (reference sequence). The CDR3 extends over 14 amino acids. The germline V and J ends were trimmed by 4 bases and 1 base, with 10 bases remaining between them. The CDR3 nucleotides are TGTGCCAGTAGTACCCATGGGGGGAACACTGAAGCTTTCTTT. It specifies CASSTHGGNTEAFF.

The chain couples TRBV3-1 (or the pseudogene TRBV3-2) to TRBJ2-7, with D perhaps TRBD2 (6 bases). The germline V gene encodes CDR1 LGHDT and CDR2 YNNKEL (reference sequence). The CDR3 contains 13 residues. Trimming removed 1 base at V and 8 bases at J, with 12 bases between. The CDR3: CASSQGGTRKQYF. CDR3 coding DNA: TGTGCCAGCAGCCAAGGAGGGACTCGAAAGCAGTACTTC.

V is TRBV11-2 and J is TRBJ1-1, with D possibly TRBD1 on 5 matching bases. The V and J ends lost 3 bases and 3 bases respectively, with 14 bases between them. Germline V gene sequence: CDR1 SGHAT, CDR2 FQNNGV. CDR3 length: 15 amino acids. CDR3 in amino acids: CASSFQGRADTEAFF. CDR3 DNA sequence: TGTGCCAGCAGCTTTCAGGGACGGGCGGACACTGAAGCTTTCTTT.

The genes are TRBV30 and TRBJ2-1; a possible D gene is TRBD2 (5 bases). Per germline, CDR1 GTSNPN and CDR2 SVGIG (reference sequence). The CDR3 consists of 15 residues. With 1 base removed from V and 0 bases from J, the gap between germline ends came to 10 bases. CDR3 residues: CAWSEEAPSYNEQFF. In DNA form, the CDR3 reads TGTGCCTGGAGTGAGGAGGCCCCCTCCTACAATGAGCAGTTCTTC.

This chain uses TRBV28 with TRBJ1-2; TRBD1 agrees at 11 bases. CDR3 length: 14 residues. The J segment lost 5 bases and the V segment lost 3 bases, leaving 2 bases of the junction unmatched. Germline CDR1 and CDR2: MDHEN and SYDVKM. CDR3 residues: CASSFGTGGYGYTF. The DNA of the CDR3 is TGTGCCAGCAGTTTCGGGACAGGGGGGTATGGCTACACCTTC.

This clone showed up just once. The V and J genes are TRBV4-1 and TRBJ2-1; maybe TRBD2 (6 bases). V was trimmed by 1 base and J by 6 bases, leaving 22 bases between them. In germline, CDR1 is MGHRA, CDR2 YSYEKL. The CDR3 is 18 residues long. The CDR3: CASSQVSARRGEGNEQFF. CDR3 in DNA: TGCGCCAGCAGCCAAGTATCCGCCCGGAGGGGAGAGGGCAATGAGCAGTTCTTC.

The chain employs TRBV30 and TRBJ2-1; TRBD2 might be the D (6 bases). Between the trimmed V and J ends, which lost 2 bases and 5 bases, there was a span of 19 bases. Germline-derived CDR1 and CDR2 are GTSNPN and SVGIG (reference sequence). This CDR3 is built from 16 residues. This CDR3 is CAWSNVVSSVNNEQFF. The CDR3 coding sequence is TGTGCCTGGAGTAACGTGGTGTCTAGCGTTAACAATGAGCAGTTCTTC.

In DNA, the CDR3 is TGTGCCAGCAGTAACACAGATACGCAGTATTTT. This codes for CASSNTDTQYF. The V and J genes are TRBV2 and TRBJ2-3, with D unresolved. The CDR3 is 11 residues long. CDR1 is SNHLY, CDR2 FYNNEI, per germline. V shed 5 bases and J shed 2 bases, with 2 bases lying between them.